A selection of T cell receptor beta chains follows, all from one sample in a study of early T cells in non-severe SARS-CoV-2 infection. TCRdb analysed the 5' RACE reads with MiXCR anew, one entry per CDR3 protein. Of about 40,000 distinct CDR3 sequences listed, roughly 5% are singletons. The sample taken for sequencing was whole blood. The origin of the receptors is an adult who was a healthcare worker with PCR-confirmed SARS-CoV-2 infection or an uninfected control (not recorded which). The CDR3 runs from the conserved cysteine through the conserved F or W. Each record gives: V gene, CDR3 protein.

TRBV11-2 CASSADTGPFF
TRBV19 CASRQGAKQPQHF
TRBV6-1 CASSAHSPDTQYF
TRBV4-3 CASSQAGTGGSGYTF
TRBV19 CASSIVWGTGVTGELFF
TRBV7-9 CASSLVTSADGGETQYF
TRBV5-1 CASSMIGTGYFEQYF
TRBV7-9 CASSPRTGVEDEQYF
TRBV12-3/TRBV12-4 CASSSPPGLGSSEAFF
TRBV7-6 CASSLRGKTYNEQFF
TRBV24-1 CATSEPGTPETQYF
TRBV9 CASSVRGVSQETQYF
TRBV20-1 CSARVGRDRANSPLHF
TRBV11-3 CASSLGQRESTDTQYF
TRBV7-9 CASSATSGRAGSGANVLTF
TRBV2 CASSGGAGSTDTQYF
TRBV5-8 CASSLMDSGRATDTQYF
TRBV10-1 CASSASNTGELFF
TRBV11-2 CASSQDRLNTGELFF
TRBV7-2 CASSLFFRDPHGDEQFF
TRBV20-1 CSASQRGGFNEQFF
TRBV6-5 CASRGGTDTQYF
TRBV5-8 CASSPWTDVMNTEAFF
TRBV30 CAWSDRRLAKNIQYF
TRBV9 CASGVRAGGPETQYF
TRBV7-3 CASSSEGNSPLHF
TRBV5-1 CASSSERDQPQHF
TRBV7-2 CASSATGGSRYEQYF
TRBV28 CASSLGGGGNNYGYTF
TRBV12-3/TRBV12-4 CASSRTGAGAYEQYF
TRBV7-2 CASSQGVGEQFF
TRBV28 CASSLSVRGPNTEAFF
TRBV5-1 CASSLGEILPYEQYF
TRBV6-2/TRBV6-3 CASAEGQLETQYF
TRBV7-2 CASSPGWGLEEKLFF
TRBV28 CASSHQGRNSPLHF
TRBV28 CASSLPYDRGQGYTF
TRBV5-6 CASSFQRTYNEQFF
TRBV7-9 CASMGREQFF
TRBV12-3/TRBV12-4 CASKVGVEQFF
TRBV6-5 CASSYSVLAVSYEQYF
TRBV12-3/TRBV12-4 CASSLYFASTDTQYF
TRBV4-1 CATTSCHQPQHF
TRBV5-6 CASSPGEGANEKLFF
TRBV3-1 CASSRDRYEQYF
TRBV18 CASSPRAVTGPGELFF
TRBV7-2 CASSLGLAGASSGQYF
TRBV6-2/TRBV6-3 CASSPDPRGPGFAYEQYF